A single TCR beta chain is shown here with its context. A clone one base away is much larger, so this may be a read error. Other DNA sequences of this sample code for an identical CDR3. The sample comes from a study of blood T cell repertoires in COVID-19. Study information: COVID-19 samples from acute and convalescent phases originated in the United States, Italy and Spain. T cells, B-cell-depleted T cells, or PBMCs provided the cDNA or gDNA that served as material.

Per the original methods: Amplification with reference gene primers provided the estimates of nucleated cell counts. Sequenced by immunoSEQ multiplex PCR; TCRdb stores in-frame clones only, minus some. V and J calls and clone size are copied from that table; D and trimming were computed from the DNA. The data show about 130,000 clones, 81% seen once. Seattle researchers signed up patients amid active infection and tracked them longitudinally. Sequencing was performed on peripheral blood. The sequence was collected from a man in his thirties or forties with COVID-19, enrolled during active disease.

CDR3 nucleotide sequence: TGCAGTGTAGCCCCTTTAGAGTACCATGGCTACACCTTC. It translates to CSVAPLEYHGYTF. This sequence joins TRBV29-1 and TRBJ1-2; D uncertain. Germline values: CDR1 SQVTM, CDR2 ANQGSEA. The CDR3 runs to 13 residues.